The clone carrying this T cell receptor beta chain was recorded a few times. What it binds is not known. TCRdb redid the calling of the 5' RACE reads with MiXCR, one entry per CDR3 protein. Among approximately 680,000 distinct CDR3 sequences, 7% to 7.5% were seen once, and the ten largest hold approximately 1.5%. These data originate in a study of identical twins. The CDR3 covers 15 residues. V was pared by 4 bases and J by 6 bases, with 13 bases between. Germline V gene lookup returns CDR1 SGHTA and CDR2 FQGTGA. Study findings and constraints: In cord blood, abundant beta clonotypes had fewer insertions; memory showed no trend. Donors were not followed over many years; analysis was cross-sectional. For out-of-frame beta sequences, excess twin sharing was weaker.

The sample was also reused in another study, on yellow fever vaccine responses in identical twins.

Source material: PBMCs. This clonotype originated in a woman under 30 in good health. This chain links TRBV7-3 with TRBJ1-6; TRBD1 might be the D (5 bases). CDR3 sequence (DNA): TGTGCCAGCAGCTCTACGGGGGGTGCTAATTCACCCCTCCACTTT. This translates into CASSSTGGANSPLHF.